Below, one TCR beta chain is given with its context. The antigen is undetermined. The sample is drawn from a study of shared clonotypes between healthy human individuals. Whole-study findings and limits: As a rule, naive subsets had a larger estimated richness than memory subsets.

Researchers partitioned CD4+ cells into CD45RA+ naive and CD45RA-negative memory subsets. Germline V gives CDR1 LNHDA, CDR2 SQIVND (reference sequence). Between the trimmed V and J ends, which lost 4 bases and 4 bases, there was a span of 14 bases. This CDR3 is 15 amino acids long. Assay execution took place at the deep level. The method was immunoSEQ multiplex PCR; TCRdb's version includes in-frame clones alone and lacks a portion of them. The sample consists of roughly 650,000 clones, roughly 97% of them appearing once. Material: naive CD4+ T cells sorted from blood. The subset: CD45RA+ positively selected. This TCR was sampled from a woman in her thirties in good health. The chain has TRBV19 and TRBJ1-5; D remains ambiguous. The CDR3 spells CASSTPGRKNQPQHF. CDR3 DNA: TGTGCCAGTAGTACCCCTGGACGGAAGAATCAGCCCCAGCATTTT.